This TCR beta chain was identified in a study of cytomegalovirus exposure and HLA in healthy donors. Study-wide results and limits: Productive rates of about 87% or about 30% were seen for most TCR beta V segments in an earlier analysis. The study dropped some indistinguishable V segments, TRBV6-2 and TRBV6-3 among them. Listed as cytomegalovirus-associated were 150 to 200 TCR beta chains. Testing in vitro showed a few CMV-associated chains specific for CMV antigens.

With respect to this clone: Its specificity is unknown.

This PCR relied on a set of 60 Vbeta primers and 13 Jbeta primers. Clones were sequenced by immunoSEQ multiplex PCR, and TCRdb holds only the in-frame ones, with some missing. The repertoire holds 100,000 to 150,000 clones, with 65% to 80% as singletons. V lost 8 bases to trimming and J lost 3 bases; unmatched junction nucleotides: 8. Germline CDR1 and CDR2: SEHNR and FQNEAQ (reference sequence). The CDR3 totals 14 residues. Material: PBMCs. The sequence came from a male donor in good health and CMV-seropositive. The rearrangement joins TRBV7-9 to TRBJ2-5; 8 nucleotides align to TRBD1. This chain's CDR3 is CASARDRPEETQYF. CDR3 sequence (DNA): TGTGCCAGCGCTCGGGACAGGCCTGAAGAGACCCAGTACTTC.